These 9 T cell receptor beta chains were all obtained from the same sample, sequenced in a study of beta chain features in type 1 diabetes. The investigators reverse transcribed all of the isolated RNA, so they sequenced expressed TCRB transcripts. The data were produced by immunoSEQ multiplex PCR, yet TCRdb's version contains in-frame clones alone and is incomplete. The sample has 310,000 or so clones; around 8% are singletons. What was sequenced was central memory CD4+ T cells from blood. The receptors were gathered from a woman aged 18-35 years in good health.

This clone has a handful of counts. This sequence is one base from a far larger clone and is likely a read error. The chain carries TRBV7-8 and TRBJ2-1; D ambiguous. The CDR3 has 11 amino acids. Germline V gene sequence: CDR1 SGHVS, CDR2 FQNEAQ. V was cut by 5 bases and J by 5 bases, with 4 bases left in between. The CDR3 sequence: CASSLNNEQFF. CDR3 DNA: TGTGCCAGCAGCCTGAACAATGAGCAGTTCTTC.

This rearrangement joins TRBV6-5 to TRBJ2-7, with 8 bases matching TRBD1. CDR1 is MNHEY, CDR2 SVGAGI, per germline. J was trimmed by 3 bases and V by 8 bases; bases with no gene match: 3. The CDR3 totals 12 residues. Written as DNA, the CDR3 is TGTGCCAGCTACGGGACAGGCTACGAGCAGTACTTC. Encoded protein: CASYGTGYEQYF.

The chain recombines TRBV29-1 with TRBJ2-1, with 7 bases fitting TRBD2. V shed 6 bases, J shed 4 bases, and the junction held 15 bases outside the gene matches. The CDR3 sequence is 16 residues long. CDR1 is SQVTM and CDR2 is ANQGSEA in the germline V gene. The CDR3 DNA reads as TGCAGCGTACAAAAGGGCGTCGGCGGGAGATACAATGAGCAGTTCTTC. Translated, it gives CSVQKGVGGRYNEQFF.

This clone was seen a handful of times. The rearrangement uses TRBV28 and TRBJ2-4; 7 positions agree with TRBD2. The length of the CDR3 is 15 residues. V gave up 6 bases and J gave up 6 bases; unmatched junction bases: 11. Germline CDR1 MDHEN, CDR2 SYDVKM. The CDR3 DNA reads as TGTGCCAGCAGCCTGGGAGGGGCGCGTGGAAACATTCAGTACTTC. Translated: CASSLGGARGNIQYF.

The V gene is TRBV7-2, the J gene TRBJ1-5; no definite D call. CDR3 size: 13 residues. Germline V gene sequence: CDR1 SGHTA, CDR2 FQGNSA. Trimming took 2 bases from V and 4 from J, leaving 6 bases between them. The CDR3 DNA reads TGTGCCAGCAGCTTACAGCGGAATCAGCCCCAGCATTTT. This codes for CASSLQRNQPQHF.

This clone was counted many times. V usage is TRBV15 and J usage is TRBJ2-1; a possible D gene is TRBD2 (6 bases). Trimming removed 1 base at V and 9 bases at J, with 13 bases between. Germline loops: CDR1 LNHNV, CDR2 YYDKDF (reference sequence). The CDR3 loop spans 14 amino acids. This CDR3 is CATSRGLEAAEQFF. The CDR3 nucleotides read TGTGCCACCAGCAGAGGACTAGAGGCGGCTGAGCAGTTCTTC.

This clone was seen a few times. V usage is TRBV4-2 and J usage is TRBJ2-7; 10 nucleotides agree with TRBD1. V was clipped by 2 bases and J by 5 bases; unmatched bases: 6. CDR3 size: 15 residues. From germline, CDR1 is LGHNA and CDR2 YNFKEQ. This CDR3 is CASSQRTGGRDEQYF. The DNA for the CDR3 is TGTGCCAGCAGCCAAAGGACAGGGGGACGGGACGAGCAGTACTTC.

This clone was counted a few times. The J gene is TRBJ2-2, the V gene TRBV7-2; 10 nucleotides agree with TRBD2. CDR3 length equals 15 residues. Trimming at V came to 5 bases and at J to 5 bases, leaving 5 bases not matched to a gene. Germline V gene sequence: CDR1 SGHTA, CDR2 FQGNSA. The CDR3 DNA is TGTGCCAGCAGCGCTAGCGGGAGTGGAACCGGGGAGCTGTTTTTT. Residues: CASSASGSGTGELFF.

This clone was detected only a few times. The chain links TRBV5-4 to TRBJ2-2; 14 bases align to TRBD2. V lost 4 bases and J lost 1; bases outside the gene matches: 6. CDR3 length: 18 residues. The germline V gene has CDR1 SGHNT and CDR2 YYREEE (reference sequence). The CDR3 reads CASSKGTSGSRNTGELFF. The CDR3 DNA reads TGTGCCAGCAGCAAAGGGACTAGCGGGAGCCGGAACACCGGGGAGCTGTTTTTT. The full variable domain, completed using reference TRBV5-4 and TRBJ2-2, is ETGVTQSPTHLIKTRGQQVTLRCSSQSGHNTVSWYQQALGQGPQFIFQYYREEENGRGNFPPRFSGLQFPNYSSELNVNALELDDSALYLCASSKGTSGSRNTGELFFGEGSRLTVL.